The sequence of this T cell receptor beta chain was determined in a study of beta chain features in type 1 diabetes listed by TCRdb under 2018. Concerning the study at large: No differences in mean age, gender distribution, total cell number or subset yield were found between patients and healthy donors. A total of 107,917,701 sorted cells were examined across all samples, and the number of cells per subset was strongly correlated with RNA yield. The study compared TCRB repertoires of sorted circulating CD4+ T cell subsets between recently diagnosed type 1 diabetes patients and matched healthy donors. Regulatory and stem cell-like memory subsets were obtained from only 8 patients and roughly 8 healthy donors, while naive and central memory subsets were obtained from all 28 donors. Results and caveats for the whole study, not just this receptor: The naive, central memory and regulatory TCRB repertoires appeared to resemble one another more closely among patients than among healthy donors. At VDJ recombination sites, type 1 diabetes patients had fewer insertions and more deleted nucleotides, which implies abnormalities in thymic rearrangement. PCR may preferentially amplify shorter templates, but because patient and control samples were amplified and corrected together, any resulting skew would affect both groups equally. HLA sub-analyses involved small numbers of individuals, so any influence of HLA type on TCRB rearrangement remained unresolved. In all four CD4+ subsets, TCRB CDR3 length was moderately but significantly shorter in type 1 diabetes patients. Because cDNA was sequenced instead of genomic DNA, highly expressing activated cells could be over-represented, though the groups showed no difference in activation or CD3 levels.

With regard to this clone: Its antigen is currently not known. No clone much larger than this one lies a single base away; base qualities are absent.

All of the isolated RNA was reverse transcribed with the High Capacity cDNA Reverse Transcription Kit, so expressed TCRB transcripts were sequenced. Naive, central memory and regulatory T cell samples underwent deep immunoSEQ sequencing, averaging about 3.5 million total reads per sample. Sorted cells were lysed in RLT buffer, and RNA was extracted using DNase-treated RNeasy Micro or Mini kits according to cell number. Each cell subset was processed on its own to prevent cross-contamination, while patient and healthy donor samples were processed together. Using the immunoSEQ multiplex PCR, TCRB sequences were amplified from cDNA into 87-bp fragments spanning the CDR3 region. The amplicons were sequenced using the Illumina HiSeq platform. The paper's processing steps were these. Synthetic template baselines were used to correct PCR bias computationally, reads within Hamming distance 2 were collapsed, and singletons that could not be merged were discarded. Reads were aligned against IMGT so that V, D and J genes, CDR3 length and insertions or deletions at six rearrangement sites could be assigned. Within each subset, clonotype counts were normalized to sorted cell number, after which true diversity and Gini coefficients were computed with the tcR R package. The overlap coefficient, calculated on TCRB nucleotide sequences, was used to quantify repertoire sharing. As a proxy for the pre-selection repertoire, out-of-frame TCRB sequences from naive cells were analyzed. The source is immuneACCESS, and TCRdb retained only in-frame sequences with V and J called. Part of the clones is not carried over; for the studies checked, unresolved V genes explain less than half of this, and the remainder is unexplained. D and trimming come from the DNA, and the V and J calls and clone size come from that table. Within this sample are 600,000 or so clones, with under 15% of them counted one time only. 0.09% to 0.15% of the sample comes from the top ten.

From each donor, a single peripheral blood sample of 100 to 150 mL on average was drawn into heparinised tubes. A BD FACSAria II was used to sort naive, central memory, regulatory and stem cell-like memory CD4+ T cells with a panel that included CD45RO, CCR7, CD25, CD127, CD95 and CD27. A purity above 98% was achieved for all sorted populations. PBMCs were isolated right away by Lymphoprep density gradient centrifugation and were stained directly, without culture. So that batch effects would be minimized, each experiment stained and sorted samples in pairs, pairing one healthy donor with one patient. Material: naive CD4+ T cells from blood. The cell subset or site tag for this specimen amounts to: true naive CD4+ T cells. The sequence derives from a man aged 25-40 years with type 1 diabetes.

The nucleotide sequence reads TGCAGCGTTAGGGGGGTCCAAGAGACCCAGTACTTC. Translated, this gives CSVRGVQETQYF. In this chain, TRBV29-1 is recombined with TRBJ2-5; the D gene is tentatively TRBD1 or TRBD2, each matching 6 bases. The junction carries 8 bases between V and J, which are trimmed by 5 bases and 1 base respectively. The CDR3 spans 12 residues, from the cysteine through the phenylalanine. Just the 36-base CDR3 DNA is kept, in frame starting at base 1. CDR1 SQVTM and CDR2 ANQGSEA were looked up in the germline V gene.